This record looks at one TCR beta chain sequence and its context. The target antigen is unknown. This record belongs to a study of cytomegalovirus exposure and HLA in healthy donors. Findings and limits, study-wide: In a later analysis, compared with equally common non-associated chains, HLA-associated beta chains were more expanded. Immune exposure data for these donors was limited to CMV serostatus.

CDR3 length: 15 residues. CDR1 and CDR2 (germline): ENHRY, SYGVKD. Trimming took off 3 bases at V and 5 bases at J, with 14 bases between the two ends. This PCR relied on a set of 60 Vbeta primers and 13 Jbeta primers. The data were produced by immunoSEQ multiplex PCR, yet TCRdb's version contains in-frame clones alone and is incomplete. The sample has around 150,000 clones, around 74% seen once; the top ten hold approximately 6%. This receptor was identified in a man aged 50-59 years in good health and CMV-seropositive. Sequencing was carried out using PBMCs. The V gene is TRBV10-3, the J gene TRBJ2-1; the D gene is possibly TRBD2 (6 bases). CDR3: CAISDRAEGNNEQFF. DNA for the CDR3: TGTGCCATCAGTGATAGAGCGGAGGGGAACAATGAGCAGTTCTTC.